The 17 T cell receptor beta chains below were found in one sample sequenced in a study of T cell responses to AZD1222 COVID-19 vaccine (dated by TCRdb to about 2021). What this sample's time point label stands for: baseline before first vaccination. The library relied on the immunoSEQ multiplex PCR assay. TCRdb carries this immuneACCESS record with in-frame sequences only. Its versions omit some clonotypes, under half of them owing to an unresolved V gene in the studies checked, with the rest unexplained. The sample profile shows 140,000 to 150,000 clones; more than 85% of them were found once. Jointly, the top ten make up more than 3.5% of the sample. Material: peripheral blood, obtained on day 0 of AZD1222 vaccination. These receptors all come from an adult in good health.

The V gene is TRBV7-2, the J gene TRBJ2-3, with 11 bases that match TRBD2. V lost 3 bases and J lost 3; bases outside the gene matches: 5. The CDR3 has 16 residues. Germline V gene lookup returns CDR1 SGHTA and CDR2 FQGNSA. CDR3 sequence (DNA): TGTGCCAGCAGCTTTACTAGCGGGAGTGGTACAGATACGCAGTATTTT. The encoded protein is CASSFTSGSGTDTQYF. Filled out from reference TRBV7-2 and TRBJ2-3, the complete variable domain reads GAGVSQSPSNKVTEKGKDVELRCDPISGHTALYWYRQSLGQGLEFLIYFQGNSAPDKSGLPSDRFSAERTGGSVSTLTIQRTQQEDSAVYLCASSFTSGSGTDTQYFGPGTRLTVL.

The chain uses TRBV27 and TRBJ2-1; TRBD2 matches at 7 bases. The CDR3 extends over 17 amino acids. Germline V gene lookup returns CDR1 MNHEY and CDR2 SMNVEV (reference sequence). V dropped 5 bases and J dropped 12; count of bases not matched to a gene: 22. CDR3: CASSPSRAGVGGGWQFF. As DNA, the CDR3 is TGTGCCAGCAGTCCTTCCCGCGCGGGAGTGGGCGGTGGCTGGCAGTTCTTC.

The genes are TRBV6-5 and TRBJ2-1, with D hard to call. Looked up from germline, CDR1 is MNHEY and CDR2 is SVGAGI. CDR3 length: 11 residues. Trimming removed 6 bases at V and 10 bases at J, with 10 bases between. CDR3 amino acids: CASRASGEQFF. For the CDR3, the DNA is TGTGCCAGCAGGGCTTCTGGCGAGCAGTTCTTC.

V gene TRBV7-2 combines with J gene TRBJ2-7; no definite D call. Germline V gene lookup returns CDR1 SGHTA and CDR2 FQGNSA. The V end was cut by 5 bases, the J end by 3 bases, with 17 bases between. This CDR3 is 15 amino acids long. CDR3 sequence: CASSAPDLVVYEQYF. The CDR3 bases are TGTGCCAGCAGCGCACCCGATTTAGTGGTCTACGAGCAGTACTTC.

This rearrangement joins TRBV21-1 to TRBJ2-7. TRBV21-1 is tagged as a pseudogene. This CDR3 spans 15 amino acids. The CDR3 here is CASSKDSQNNYEQYF. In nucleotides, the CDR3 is TGTGCCAGCAGCAAAGACTCCCAGAATAATTACGAGCAGTACTTC.

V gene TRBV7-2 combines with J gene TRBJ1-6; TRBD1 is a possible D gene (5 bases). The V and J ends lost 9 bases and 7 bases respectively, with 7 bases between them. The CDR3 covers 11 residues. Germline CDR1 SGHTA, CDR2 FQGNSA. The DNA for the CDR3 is TGTGCCAGTGGGGGAAATTCACCCCTCCACTTT. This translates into CASGGNSPLHF.

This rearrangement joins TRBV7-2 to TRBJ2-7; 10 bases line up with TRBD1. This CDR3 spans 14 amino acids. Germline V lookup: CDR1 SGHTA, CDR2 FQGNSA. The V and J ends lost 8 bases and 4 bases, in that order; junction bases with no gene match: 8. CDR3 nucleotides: TGTGCCAGCCAACCGGACAGGGGGGTATACGAGCAGTACTTC. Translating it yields CASQPDRGVYEQYF.

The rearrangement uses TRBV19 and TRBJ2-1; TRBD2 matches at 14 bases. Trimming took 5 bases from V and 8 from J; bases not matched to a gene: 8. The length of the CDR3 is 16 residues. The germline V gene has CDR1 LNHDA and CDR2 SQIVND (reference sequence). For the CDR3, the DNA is TGTGCCAGTAGTCGACTAGCGGGAGGGAATAGGGATGAGCAGTTCTTC. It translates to CASSRLAGGNRDEQFF.

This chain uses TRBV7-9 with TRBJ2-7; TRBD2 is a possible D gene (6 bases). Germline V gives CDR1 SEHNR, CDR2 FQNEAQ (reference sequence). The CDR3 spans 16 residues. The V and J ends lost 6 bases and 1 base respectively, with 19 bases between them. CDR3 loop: CASSSRDLNVSYEQYF. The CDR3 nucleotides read TGTGCCAGCAGTTCGCGGGATTTGAACGTTTCCTACGAGCAGTACTTC.

Written as DNA, the CDR3 is TGTGCCAGTAGTTTCCACCTGTCTCCCCTCCACTTT. As protein: CASSFHLSPLHF. The V gene is TRBV19, the J gene TRBJ1-6, with D unclear. The CDR3 runs 12 residues. V lost 5 bases to trimming and J lost 13 bases, with 12 bases between them. CDR1 LNHDA and CDR2 SQIVND come from the germline V gene (reference sequence).

The CDR3 protein is CAWSVLAGAGRETQYF. Written as DNA, the CDR3 is TGTGCCTGGAGTGTTCTAGCGGGGGCGGGAAGAGAGACCCAGTACTTC. The rearrangement joins TRBV30 to TRBJ2-5; TRBD2 aligns across 10 bases. Germline V gene lookup returns CDR1 GTSNPN and CDR2 SVGIG (reference sequence). The CDR3 length is 16 residues. Germline trimming cut 0 bases from V and 4 bases from J; bases unmatched to any gene: 8.

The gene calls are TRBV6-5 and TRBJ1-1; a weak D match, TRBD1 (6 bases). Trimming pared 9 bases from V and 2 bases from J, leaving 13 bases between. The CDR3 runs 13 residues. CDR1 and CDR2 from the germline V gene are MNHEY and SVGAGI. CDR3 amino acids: CASRTGHNTEAFF. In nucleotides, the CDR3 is TGTGCCAGTAGAACAGGGCACAACACTGAAGCTTTCTTT.

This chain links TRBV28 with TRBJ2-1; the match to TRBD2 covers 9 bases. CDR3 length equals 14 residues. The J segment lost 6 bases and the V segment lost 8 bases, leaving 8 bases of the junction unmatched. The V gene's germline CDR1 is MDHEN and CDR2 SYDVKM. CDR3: CASSLAGARNEQFF. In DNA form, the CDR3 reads TGTGCCAGCTCTTTAGCGGGAGCTCGCAATGAGCAGTTCTTC.

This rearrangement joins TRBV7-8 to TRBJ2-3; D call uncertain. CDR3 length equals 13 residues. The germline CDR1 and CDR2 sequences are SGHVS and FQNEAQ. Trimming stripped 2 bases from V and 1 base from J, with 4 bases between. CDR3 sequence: CASSLPGTDTQYF. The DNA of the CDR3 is TGTGCCAGCAGCTTACCTGGCACAGATACGCAGTATTTT.

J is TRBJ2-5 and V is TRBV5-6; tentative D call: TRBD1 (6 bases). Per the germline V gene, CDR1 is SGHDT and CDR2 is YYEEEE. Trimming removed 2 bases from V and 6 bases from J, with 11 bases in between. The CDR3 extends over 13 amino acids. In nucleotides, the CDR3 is TGTGCCAGCAGCTTTAGGGGGTTGAAGACCCAGTACTTC. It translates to CASSFRGLKTQYF.

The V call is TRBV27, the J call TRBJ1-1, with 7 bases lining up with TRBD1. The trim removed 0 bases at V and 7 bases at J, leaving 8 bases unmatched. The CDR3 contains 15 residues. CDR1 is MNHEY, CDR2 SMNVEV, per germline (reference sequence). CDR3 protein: CASSLSLAAGGEAFF. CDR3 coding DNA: TGTGCCAGCAGTTTATCCCTCGCGGCAGGGGGTGAAGCTTTCTTT.

CDR3 sequence reads: CASSHPPGNKDEQFF. Here the CDR3 DNA reads TGTGCCAGCAGCCACCCCCCAGGGAATAAAGATGAGCAGTTCTTC. The chain couples TRBV7-2 to TRBJ2-1; D may be TRBD1 (5 bases). The germline V and J ends were trimmed by 5 bases and 8 bases, with 19 bases remaining between them. The CDR3 length is 15 residues. Germline CDR1 and CDR2: SGHTA and FQGNSA. Looking up the rest from reference TRBV7-2 and TRBJ2-1 gives the full variable domain: GAGVSQSPSNKVTEKGKDVELRCDPISGHTALYWYRQSLGQGLEFLIYFQGNSAPDKSGLPSDRFSAERTGGSVSTLTIQRTQQEDSAVYLCASSHPPGNKDEQFFGPGTRLTVL.